This T cell receptor (beta chain) is from a study of blood T cell repertoires in COVID-19. About the research overall: PBMCs, B-cell-depleted T cells, or T cells provided the cDNA or gDNA that made up the material.

Libraries were prepared by immunoSEQ multiplex PCR; TCRdb keeps only in-frame clonotypes and omits some of them. Of fewer than 200,000 clones listed, 75% to 80% are singletons. Germline CDR1 is MNHEY and CDR2 is SVGAGI. This CDR3 contains 13 residues. V shed 2 bases and J shed 5 bases, with 7 bases lying between them. The sequenced sample was peripheral blood. The sequence came from a woman aged 45 to 65 with active or convalescent COVID-19. The chain is built from TRBV6-5 and TRBJ1-5; no clear D. The CDR3 region is CASSYSLDQPQHF. The CDR3 DNA reads TGTGCCAGCAGTTACAGCCTGGATCAGCCCCAGCATTTT.